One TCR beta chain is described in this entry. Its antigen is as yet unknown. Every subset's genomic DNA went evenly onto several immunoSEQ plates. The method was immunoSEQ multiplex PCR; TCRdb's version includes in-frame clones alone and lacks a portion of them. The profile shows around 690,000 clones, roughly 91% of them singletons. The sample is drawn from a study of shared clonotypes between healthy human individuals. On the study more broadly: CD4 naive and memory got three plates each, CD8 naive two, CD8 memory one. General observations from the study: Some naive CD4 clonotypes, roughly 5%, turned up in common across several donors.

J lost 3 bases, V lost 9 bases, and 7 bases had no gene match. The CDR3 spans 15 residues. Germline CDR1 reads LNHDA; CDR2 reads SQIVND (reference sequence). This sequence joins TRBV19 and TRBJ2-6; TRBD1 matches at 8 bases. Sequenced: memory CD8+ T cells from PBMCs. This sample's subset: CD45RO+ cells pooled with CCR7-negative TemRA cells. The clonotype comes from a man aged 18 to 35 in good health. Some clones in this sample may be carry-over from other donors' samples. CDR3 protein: CASADRASGANVLTF. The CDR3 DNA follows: TGTGCCAGCGCGGACAGGGCAAGTGGGGCCAACGTCCTGACTTTC.